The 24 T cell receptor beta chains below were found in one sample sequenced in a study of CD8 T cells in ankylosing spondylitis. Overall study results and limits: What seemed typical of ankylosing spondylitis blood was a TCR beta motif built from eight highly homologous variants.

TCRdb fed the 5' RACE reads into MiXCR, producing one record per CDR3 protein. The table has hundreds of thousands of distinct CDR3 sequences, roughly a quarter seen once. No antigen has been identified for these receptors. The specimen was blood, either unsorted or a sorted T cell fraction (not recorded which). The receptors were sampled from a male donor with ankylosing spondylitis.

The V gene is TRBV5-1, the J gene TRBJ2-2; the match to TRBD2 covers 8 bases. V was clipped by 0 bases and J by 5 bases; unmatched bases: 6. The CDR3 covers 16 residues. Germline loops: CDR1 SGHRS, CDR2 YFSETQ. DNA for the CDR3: TGCGCCAGCAGCTTGGACAGCGGGAGTTTTACCGGGGAGCTGTTTTTT. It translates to CASSLDSGSFTGELFF.

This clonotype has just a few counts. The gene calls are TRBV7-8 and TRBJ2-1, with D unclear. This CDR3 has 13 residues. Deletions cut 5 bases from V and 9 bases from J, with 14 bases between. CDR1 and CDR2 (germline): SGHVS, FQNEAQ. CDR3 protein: CASSLGLEIEQFF. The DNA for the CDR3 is TGTGCCAGCAGCCTCGGTCTAGAGATTGAGCAGTTCTTC. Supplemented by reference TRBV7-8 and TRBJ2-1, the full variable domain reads GAGVSQSPRYKVAKRGQDVALRCDPISGHVSLFWYQQALGQGPEFLTYFQNEAQLDKSGLPSDRFFAERPEGSVSTLKIQRTQQEDSAVYLCASSLGLEIEQFFGPGTRLTVL.

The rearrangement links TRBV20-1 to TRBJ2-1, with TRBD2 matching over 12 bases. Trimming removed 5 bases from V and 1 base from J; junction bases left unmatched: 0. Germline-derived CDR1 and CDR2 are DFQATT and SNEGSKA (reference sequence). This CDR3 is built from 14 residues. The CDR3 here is CSAGLAGSYNEQFF. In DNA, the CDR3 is TGCAGTGCTGGACTAGCGGGATCCTACAATGAGCAGTTCTTC.

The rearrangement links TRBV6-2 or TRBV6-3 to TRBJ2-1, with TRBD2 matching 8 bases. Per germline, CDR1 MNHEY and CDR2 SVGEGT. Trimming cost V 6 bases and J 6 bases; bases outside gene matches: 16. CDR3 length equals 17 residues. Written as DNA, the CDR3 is TGTGCCAGCAGCCACCCTCGTGCGGGAGGCAAGGGCAATGAGCAGTTCTTC. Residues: CASSHPRAGGKGNEQFF.

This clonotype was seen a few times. CDR3: CASRLAGVLVETQYF. The CDR3 DNA is TGTGCCAGCCGACTAGCGGGAGTTTTGGTAGAGACCCAGTACTTC. The chain has TRBV27 and TRBJ2-5; 12 bases map to TRBD2. V was clipped by 8 bases and J by 4 bases; unmatched bases: 8. This CDR3 is built from 15 residues. The germline gives CDR1 MNHEY, CDR2 SMNVEV (reference sequence).

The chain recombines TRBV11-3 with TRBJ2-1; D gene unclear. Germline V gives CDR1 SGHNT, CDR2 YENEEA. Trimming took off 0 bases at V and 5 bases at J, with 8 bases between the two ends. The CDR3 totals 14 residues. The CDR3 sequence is CASSLELDNNEQFF. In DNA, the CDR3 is TGTGCCAGCAGCTTAGAATTAGACAACAATGAGCAGTTCTTC.

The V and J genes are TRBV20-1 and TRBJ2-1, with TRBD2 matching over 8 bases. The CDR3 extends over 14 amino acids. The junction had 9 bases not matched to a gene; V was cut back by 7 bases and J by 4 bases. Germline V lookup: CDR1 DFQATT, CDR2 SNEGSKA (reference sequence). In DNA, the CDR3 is TGCAGTGGGCCGAGGAGCGGGAGTTACAATGAGCAGTTCTTC. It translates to CSGPRSGSYNEQFF.

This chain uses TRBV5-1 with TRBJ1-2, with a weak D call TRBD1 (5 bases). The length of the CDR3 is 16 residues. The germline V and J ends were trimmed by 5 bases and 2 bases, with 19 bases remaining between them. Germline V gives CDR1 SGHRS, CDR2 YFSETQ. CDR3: CASSQNKQAVNYGYTF. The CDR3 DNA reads TGCGCCAGCAGTCAAAACAAACAGGCGGTCAACTATGGCTACACCTTC.

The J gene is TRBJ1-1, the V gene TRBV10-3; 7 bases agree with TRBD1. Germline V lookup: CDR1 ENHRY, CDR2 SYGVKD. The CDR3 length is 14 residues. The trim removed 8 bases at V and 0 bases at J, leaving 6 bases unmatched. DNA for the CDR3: TGTGCCATCTCCTCCGGACAGGTGAACACTGAAGCTTTCTTT. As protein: CAISSGQVNTEAFF.

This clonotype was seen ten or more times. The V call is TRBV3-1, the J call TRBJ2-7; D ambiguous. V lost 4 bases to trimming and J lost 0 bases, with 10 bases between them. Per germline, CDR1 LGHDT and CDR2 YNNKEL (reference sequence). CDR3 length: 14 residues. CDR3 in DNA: TGTGCCAGCAGCCCCTCGAGGAACTCCTACGAGCAGTACTTC. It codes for CASSPSRNSYEQYF.

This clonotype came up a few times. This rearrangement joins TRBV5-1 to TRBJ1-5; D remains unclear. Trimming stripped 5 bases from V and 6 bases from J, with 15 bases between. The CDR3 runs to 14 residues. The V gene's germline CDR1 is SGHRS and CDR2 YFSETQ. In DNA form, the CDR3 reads TGCGCCAGCAGAGCAACCCCGGACGGTCAGCCCCAGCATTTT. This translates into CASRATPDGQPQHF.

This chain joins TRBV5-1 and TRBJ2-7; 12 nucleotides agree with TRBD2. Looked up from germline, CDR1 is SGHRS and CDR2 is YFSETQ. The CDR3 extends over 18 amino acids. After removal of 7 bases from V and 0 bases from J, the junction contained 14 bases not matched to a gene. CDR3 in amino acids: CASHSLSGLAGSSYEQYF. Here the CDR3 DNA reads TGCGCCAGCCACAGCTTGTCCGGACTAGCGGGAAGCTCCTACGAGCAGTACTTC.

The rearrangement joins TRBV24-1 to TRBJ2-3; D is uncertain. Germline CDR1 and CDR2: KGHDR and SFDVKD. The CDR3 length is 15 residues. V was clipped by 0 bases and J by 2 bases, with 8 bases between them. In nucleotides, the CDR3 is TGTGCCACCAGTGATTTGACTGGATACACAGATACGCAGTATTTT. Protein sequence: CATSDLTGYTDTQYF.

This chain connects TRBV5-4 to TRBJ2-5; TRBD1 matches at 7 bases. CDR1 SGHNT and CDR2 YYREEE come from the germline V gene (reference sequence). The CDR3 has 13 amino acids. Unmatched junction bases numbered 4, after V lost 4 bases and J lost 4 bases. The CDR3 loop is CASSRDSSETQYF. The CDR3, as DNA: TGTGCCAGCAGCCGGGACAGTTCAGAGACCCAGTACTTC.

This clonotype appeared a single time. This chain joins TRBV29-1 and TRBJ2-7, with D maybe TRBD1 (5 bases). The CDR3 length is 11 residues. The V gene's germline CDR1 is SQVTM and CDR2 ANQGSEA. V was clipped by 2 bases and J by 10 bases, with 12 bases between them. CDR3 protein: CSVEPGFPQYV. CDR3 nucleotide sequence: TGCAGCGTTGAACCAGGGTTTCCACAGTACGTC.

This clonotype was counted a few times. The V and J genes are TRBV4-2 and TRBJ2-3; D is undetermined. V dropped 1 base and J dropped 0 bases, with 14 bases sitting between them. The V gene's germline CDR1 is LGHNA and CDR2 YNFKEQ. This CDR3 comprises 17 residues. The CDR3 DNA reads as TGTGCCAGCAGCCAAGTCGGCAAGTCCCCTAGCACAGATACGCAGTATTTT. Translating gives CASSQVGKSPSTDTQYF.

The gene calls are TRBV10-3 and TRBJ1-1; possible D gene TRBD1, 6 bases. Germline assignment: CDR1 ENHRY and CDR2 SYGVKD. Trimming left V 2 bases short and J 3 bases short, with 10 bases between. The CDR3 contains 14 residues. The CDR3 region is CAISEGRTDTEAFF. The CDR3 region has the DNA TGTGCCATCAGTGAGGGCAGGACAGACACTGAAGCTTTCTTT.

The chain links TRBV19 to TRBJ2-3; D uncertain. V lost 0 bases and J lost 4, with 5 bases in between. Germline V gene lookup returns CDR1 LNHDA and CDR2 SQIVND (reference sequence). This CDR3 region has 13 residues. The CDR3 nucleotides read TGTGCCAGTAGTATAGATGGCGCAGATACGCAGTATTTT. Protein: CASSIDGADTQYF.

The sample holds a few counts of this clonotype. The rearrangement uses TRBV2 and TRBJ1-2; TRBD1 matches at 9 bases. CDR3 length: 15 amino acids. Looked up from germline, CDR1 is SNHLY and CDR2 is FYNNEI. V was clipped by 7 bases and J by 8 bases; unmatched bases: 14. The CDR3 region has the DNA TGTGCCAGCACCCCGCAGGGACAGGGTGTTTTGGGCTACACCTTC. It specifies CASTPQGQGVLGYTF.

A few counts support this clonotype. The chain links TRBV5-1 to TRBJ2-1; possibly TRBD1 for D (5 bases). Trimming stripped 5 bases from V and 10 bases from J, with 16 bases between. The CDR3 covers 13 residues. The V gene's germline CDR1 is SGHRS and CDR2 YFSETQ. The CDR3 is CASRRLEDTEQFF. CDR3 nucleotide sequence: TGCGCCAGCAGGCGACTTGAGGACACCGAGCAGTTCTTC.

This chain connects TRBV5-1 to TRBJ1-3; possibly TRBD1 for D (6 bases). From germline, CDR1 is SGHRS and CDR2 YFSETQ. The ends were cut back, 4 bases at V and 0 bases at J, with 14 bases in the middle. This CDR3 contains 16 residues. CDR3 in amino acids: CASSTATGVSGNTIYF. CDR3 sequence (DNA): TGCGCCAGCAGCACCGCGACAGGAGTCTCTGGAAACACCATATATTTT.

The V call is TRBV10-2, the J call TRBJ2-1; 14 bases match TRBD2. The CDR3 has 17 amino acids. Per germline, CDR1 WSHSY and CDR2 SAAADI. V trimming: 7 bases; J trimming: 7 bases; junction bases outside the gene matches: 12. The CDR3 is CASKMGLAGATGNEQFF. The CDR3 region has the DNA TGCGCCAGCAAGATGGGACTAGCGGGAGCCACGGGGAATGAGCAGTTCTTC.

The CDR3 DNA reads as TGTGCCAGCAGGCGGGACAGCAACTACGAGCAGTACGTC. This codes for CASRRDSNYEQYV. This chain uses TRBV6-2 or TRBV6-3 with TRBJ2-7, with D tentatively TRBD1 (7 bases). The CDR3 runs to 13 residues. V lost 6 bases, J lost 3 bases, and 12 bases lay in between. Per the germline V gene, CDR1 is MNHEY and CDR2 is SVGEGT.

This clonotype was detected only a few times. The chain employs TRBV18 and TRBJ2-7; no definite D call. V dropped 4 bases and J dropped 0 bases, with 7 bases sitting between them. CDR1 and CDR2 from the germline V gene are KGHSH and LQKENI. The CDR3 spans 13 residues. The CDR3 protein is CASSQAHSYEQYV. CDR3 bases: TGTGCCAGCTCACAGGCGCACTCCTACGAGCAGTACGTC.